This paragraph covers one TCR beta chain sequence. In Cohort 3, a recovered donor had either two negative PCRs, clearance, or symptom resolution. This CDR3 is 14 amino acids long. Germline CDR1 reads SGHKS; CDR2 reads YYEKEE (reference sequence). V lost 2 bases and J lost 2, with 8 bases in between. The data were taken from a study of blood T cell repertoires in COVID-19. This table comes from immunoSEQ multiplex PCR, and its TCRdb copy is limited to in-frame clones, with some not included. The data show a few hundred thousand clones, roughly 87% seen once. The specimen sequenced was PBMCs or T cells enriched from blood (not recorded which). This sequence originates from a woman aged 45 to 65 who had recovered from COVID-19. This chain links TRBV5-5 with TRBJ1-3, with D possibly matching TRBD1 (5 bases). CDR3 amino acids: CASSLQATGNTIYF. Here the CDR3 DNA reads TGTGCCAGCAGCTTACAGGCGACTGGAAACACCATATATTTT. Together with reference TRBV5-5 and TRBJ1-3, the CDR3 gives the full variable domain: DAGVTQSPTHLIKTRGQQVTLRCSPISGHKSVSWYQQVLGQGPQFIFQYYEKEERGRGNFPDRFSARQFPNYSSELNVNALLLGDSALYLCASSLQATGNTIYFGEGSWLTVV.